Here is one T cell receptor beta chain with its context. Methods used by the authors: Amplified reference gene primers provided the basis for estimating nucleated cell counts. Assay used: immunoSEQ multiplex PCR; TCRdb lists only in-frame clones, some missing. D and trimming were read from the DNA, whereas the V and J calls and clone size are those reported in that table. The sample lists under 200,000 clones, about four fifths seen once, with around 7% in the top ten. The data are from a study of blood T cell repertoires in COVID-19. The wider study: Some COVID-19 samples were acute and others convalescent; all came from the United States, Italy and Spain.

The CDR3 consists of 14 residues. Germline V gene sequence: CDR1 SGHRS, CDR2 YFSETQ. V was clipped by 2 bases and J by 4 bases, with 12 bases between them. The receptor comes from a man between 65 and 80 years old with active or convalescent COVID-19. Material: peripheral blood. The V and J genes are TRBV5-1 and TRBJ2-5; tentative D call: TRBD2 (5 bases). As DNA, the CDR3 is TGCGCCAGCAGCTTAACCGGGGTCGGAGAGACCCAGTACTTC. Its translation is CASSLTGVGETQYF.